The 20 T cell receptor beta chains listed next were all sequenced from one sample in a study of prognosis after radiotherapy for stage I lung cancer. Genomic DNA was the source, and TCR beta CDR3 was amplified from it by two-round multiplex PCR. The authors ran first-round PCR with primers specific to each TRBV and TRBJ gene. TCRdb reprocessed the multiplex PCR reads with MiXCR, giving one entry per CDR3 protein. Of 12,000 or so distinct CDR3 sequences listed, roughly 54% are singletons. Sequencing was performed on PBMCs, taken before or after stereotactic body radiation therapy (not recorded which). These receptors were obtained from a donor aged 50 or older with non-small cell lung cancer.

This chain joins TRBV12-3 or TRBV12-4 and TRBJ2-1; possibly TRBD2 for D (6 bases). The better agreement between TRBJ2-7 and the DNA end casts doubt on the J call. The CDR3 sequence is 14 residues long. The CDR3 DNA is TGTGCCAGCCTTCCCGGGACGGGAGTCGGGGAGCAGTACTTC. This gives the protein CASLPGTGVGEQYF.

The chain joins TRBV12-3 or TRBV12-4 to TRBJ1-2; no definite D call. The CDR3 consists of 15 residues. V lost 6 bases and J 4 bases, leaving 18 bases between the germline ends. The CDR3 bases are TGTGCCAGCAGCTATACCCCGGACGGGGTCTATGGCTACACCTTC. Its translation: CASSYTPDGVYGYTF.

A note on this clonotype: Since a far larger clone is one base different, this is likely a read error. The chain uses TRBV7-9 and TRBJ2-1; D gene ambiguous. The CDR3 consists of 12 residues. Germline loops: CDR1 SEHNR, CDR2 FQNEAQ (reference sequence). V was trimmed by 7 bases and J by 10 bases, leaving 14 bases between them. The CDR3, as DNA: TGTGCCAGCATTTCAACGGCTTCAGAGCAGTTCTTC. Amino acid sequence: CASISTASEQFF.

This clonotype was recorded at least ten times. The genes are TRBV5-1 and TRBJ1-2, with TRBD1 matching 9 bases. The CDR3 spans 17 residues. Trimming at V came to 5 bases and at J to 6 bases, leaving 17 bases not matched to a gene. Per germline, CDR1 SGHRS and CDR2 YFSETQ. The CDR3 coding sequence is TGCGCCAGCAGTTCGAGTCCGGGACAGGGCTATGAAGATGGCTACACCTTC. This codes for CASSSSPGQGYEDGYTF.

The chain recombines TRBV7-9 with TRBJ1-2, with D tentatively TRBD1 (5 bases). V was shortened by 4 bases and J by 0 bases, with 12 bases between the two germline ends. This CDR3 is built from 15 residues. From germline, CDR1 is SEHNR and CDR2 FQNEAQ (reference sequence). CDR3 coding DNA: TGTGCCAGCAGCTCGCGGGACCCAGCTAACTATGGCTACACCTTC. This codes for CASSSRDPANYGYTF.

This clonotype is classed as medium-sized. The V call is TRBV27, the J call TRBJ2-3; TRBD2 aligns across 7 bases. CDR3 length equals 15 residues. Germline loops: CDR1 MNHEY, CDR2 SMNVEV (reference sequence). V was pared by 6 bases and J by 5 bases, with 11 bases of the junction left unmatched. The CDR3 reads CASSYSGLRGDTQYF. CDR3 sequence (DNA): TGTGCCAGCAGCTATAGCGGGTTGCGGGGAGATACGCAGTATTTT.

In the case of this clonotype: At one end, the junction sequence differs from germline, possibly due to a read error. The V gene is TRBV24-1, the J gene TRBJ1-2, with D tentatively TRBD1 (6 bases). The length of the CDR3 is 17 residues. In germline, CDR1 is KGHDR, CDR2 SFDVKD. CDR3 nucleotide sequence: TGTGCCACCAGTGATTTAGGCAGGGGAGATTCTAAATATGGCTACAACTTC. Translating it yields CATSDLGRGDSKYGYNF.

This clonotype was seen many times. Possible read error: a much larger clone is one base away. The genes are TRBV2 and TRBJ2-7; no firm D call. Germline CDR1 is SNHLY and CDR2 is FYNNEI. The CDR3 sequence is 12 residues long. Trimming cost V 9 bases and J 5 bases, with 14 bases left between them. The CDR3 protein is CASQVRSDEQYF. CDR3 sequence (DNA): TGTGCCAGTCAGGTCCGGAGCGACGAGCAGTACTTC.

This chain uses TRBV4-2 with TRBJ2-7; 11 bases align to TRBD1. This CDR3 is built from 15 residues. J gave up 4 bases and V 10 bases, and 12 bases lay outside the gene matches. Germline-derived CDR1 and CDR2 are LGHNA and YNFKEQ. CDR3 bases: TGTGCCATTAGCCTAAGGACAGGGGGCGAGTACGAGCAGTACTTC. The encoded protein is CAISLRTGGEYEQYF.

The chain has TRBV20-1 and TRBJ2-7; no definite D call. The CDR3 extends over 11 amino acids. Germline-derived CDR1 and CDR2 are DFQATT and SNEGSKA (reference sequence). The CDR3 DNA follows: TGCAGCAGTTACTCCTTAAGTGAGCAGTACTTC. Its translation is CSSYSLSEQYF.

The CDR3 spells CASKNTGELFF. The CDR3 DNA follows: TGTGCCAGCAAGAACACCGGGGAGCTGTTTTTT. This chain connects TRBV6-4 to TRBJ2-2; unclear D gene. The CDR3 length is 11 residues. Germline values: CDR1 MRHNA, CDR2 SNTAGT. The germline V and J ends were trimmed by 7 bases and 1 base, with 1 base remaining between them.

This clonotype is classed as medium-sized (0.01 to 0.1%). The chain recombines TRBV20-1 with TRBJ1-5; D may be TRBD1 (5 bases). Germline V gene data show CDR1 as DFQATT and CDR2 as SNEGSKA (reference sequence). The ends were cut back, 1 base at V and 3 bases at J, with 13 bases in the middle. This CDR3 is 15 amino acids long. This chain's CDR3 is CSARGTGGFNQPQHF. Here the CDR3 DNA reads TGCAGTGCTAGAGGTACTGGGGGTTTCAATCAGCCCCAGCATTTT.

The V and J genes are TRBV28 and TRBJ2-7; TRBD1 matches 11 bases. The CDR3 runs 14 residues. With V trimmed by 3 bases and J by 3 bases, 1 base remained unmatched. The germline V gene has CDR1 MDHEN and CDR2 SYDVKM. CDR3 residues: CASSLGTGGYEQYF. Written as DNA, the CDR3 is TGTGCCAGCAGTTTGGGGACAGGGGGCTACGAGCAGTACTTC.

In its sample, this clonotype is medium-sized. The CDR3 DNA reads as TGTGCCAGCATTCCCGGGACAGGGCTGTACGAGCAGTACTTC. This sequence encodes CASIPGTGLYEQYF. The rearrangement uses TRBV28 and TRBJ2-7, with 9 bases matching TRBD1. This CDR3 comprises 14 residues. V gave up 7 bases and J gave up 4 bases; unmatched junction bases: 8. In germline, CDR1 is MDHEN, CDR2 SYDVKM.

The chain couples TRBV28 to TRBJ1-3; D ambiguous. Germline V lookup: CDR1 MDHEN, CDR2 SYDVKM. There are 13 residues in the CDR3. V lost 5 bases, J lost 4 bases, and 9 bases lay in between. CDR3 DNA: TGTGCCAGCAGTGGGGAATTAGGAAACACCATATATTTT. As protein: CASSGELGNTIYF.

This clonotype is medium-sized in the sample. The chain employs TRBV24-1 and TRBJ2-7, with TRBD2 as a possible D gene (5 bases). The CDR3 is 13 amino acids. CDR1 is KGHDR, CDR2 SFDVKD, per germline. V lost 5 bases, J lost 5 bases, and 12 bases lay in between. Here the CDR3 reads CATSAGSSNEQYF. CDR3 DNA sequence: TGTGCCACCAGTGCGGGGAGTAGTAACGAGCAGTACTTC.

Ten or more counts support this clonotype. The genes are TRBV20-1 and TRBJ2-3; possibly TRBD2 for D (7 bases). Trimming left V 1 base short and J 4 bases short, with 12 bases between. This CDR3 comprises 14 residues. Germline CDR1 reads DFQATT; CDR2 reads SNEGSKA (reference sequence). The CDR3 protein is CSARGGGWSDTQYF. The CDR3, as DNA: TGCAGTGCTAGAGGGGGGGGCTGGTCAGATACGCAGTATTTT.

This chain connects TRBV7-9 to TRBJ2-1; unclear D gene. CDR3 size: 15 residues. V lost 5 bases and J 4 bases, leaving 15 bases between the germline ends. Germline CDR1 SEHNR, CDR2 FQNEAQ (reference sequence). CDR3 region: CASSELAVVYNEQFF. CDR3 DNA: TGTGCCAGCAGCGAGCTGGCGGTTGTATACAATGAGCAGTTCTTC.

This clonotype is deemed medium-sized. As DNA, the CDR3 is TGTGCCTGGACCCCCCGACAGGGCGGATTTAGCAATCAGCCCCAGCATTTT. Its translation is CAWTPRQGGFSNQPQHF. The gene calls are TRBV30 and TRBJ1-5; the match to TRBD1 covers 7 bases. V shed 4 bases, J shed 0 bases, and the junction held 12 bases outside the gene matches. Germline CDR1 GTSNPN, CDR2 SVGIG (reference sequence). The CDR3 length is 17 residues.

Notes on this clonotype: At one end the junction does not follow the germline gene, possibly because of a read error. The chain joins TRBV20-1 to TRBJ2-1, with D possibly TRBD2 on 6 matching bases. CDR1 DFQATT and CDR2 SNEGSKA come from the germline V gene (reference sequence). The CDR3 consists of 15 residues. CDR3 bases: TGTAGTGCTACACTTGGGAGGTACTCCTACAATGAGCAGTTCTTC. Protein sequence: CSATLGRYSYNEQFF.